This T cell receptor beta chain was obtained from a study of memory CD4+ T cells and cytomegalovirus serostatus. General study results and limits: Of 150 to 200 reported CMV TCRbeta sequences, under 70 were found in memory CD4+ repertoires.

CDR1 is LGHNA and CDR2 is YSLEER in the germline V gene. V lost 2 bases and J lost 3; bases outside the gene matches: 5. The CDR3 sequence is 15 residues long. As regards this clone: Its antigen remains unknown.

The sort gate was single viable CD3+CD4+CD8-CD45RO+ cells for memory CD4+ T cells. Some clones are missing from TCRdb's copy, which holds only in-frame ones; the method was immunoSEQ multiplex PCR. This sample carries some 40,000 clones, 79% of them seen once, and the ten largest clones take around 5.2%. Source material: memory CD4+ T cells from blood. The chain carries TRBV4-3 and TRBJ1-2; 8 positions match TRBD1. The sequence was collected from an adult in good health and CMV-seropositive. CDR3 in amino acids: CASSQKPGQDYGYTF. The CDR3 DNA reads TGCGCCAGCAGCCAAAAACCGGGACAGGACTATGGCTACACCTTC.